These 32 T cell receptor delta chains originate from one sample sequenced in a study of gamma-delta T cells after stem cell transplantation. TCRdb reprocessed the RT-PCR reads using CATT. The sample has under 6,500 delta-chain clones, approximately 1.9% seen once; the top ten hold around 19%. Sequenced sample: gamma-delta T cells. These receptor sequences come from a human donor. It is not recorded whose cells these are; they may come from a transplant donor.

The CDR3 region has the DNA TGTGCCTGTGACGGCCTGGGGGATCCACCGACCGATAAACTCATCTTT. Translation gives CACDGLGDPPTDKLIF. The chain employs TRDV2 and TRDJ1; TRDD3 agrees at 9 bases. V shed 3 bases and J 2 bases; nucleotides not matched to a gene: 9. Germline V gene sequence: CDR1 GEAIGNYY, CDR2 EKD. This CDR3 contains 16 residues.

This clone was counted only a few times. A far larger clone is off by one base, so a read error is likely. Other DNA variants within this sample encode the same CDR3. The rearrangement links TRDV2 to TRDJ3; D is perhaps TRDD3 (5 bases). The CDR3 runs to 18 residues. In germline, CDR1 is GEAIGNYY, CDR2 EKD. The CDR3 DNA is TGTGCCTGTGACACCGGATCACCCAAATCCTGGGACACCCGGCAGATGTTTTTC. It codes for CACDTGSPKSWDTRQMFF.

Regarding this clone: With a far larger clone one base away, a read error is the likely cause. The identical CDR3 is also encoded by other nucleotide sequences in the sample. The CDR3 coding sequence is TGTGCCTGTGACACGGTTAAGGTAAGGGGTTCGTACACCGATAAACTCATCTTT. Translation: CACDTVKVRGSYTDKLIF. The chain combines TRDV2 with TRDJ1, with D unresolved. The CDR3 runs 18 residues. V lost 1 base to trimming and J lost 0 bases, with 20 bases between them. Germline V lookup: CDR1 GEAIGNYY, CDR2 EKD.

This clone has only a few counts. The TCRdb protein, from a much larger clone, departs from this DNA's translation at residue 5, likely by read error; the protein shown derives from the DNA. The genes are TRDV2 and TRDJ1; 13 nucleotides align to TRDD3. The CDR3 has 22 amino acids. Germline CDR1 reads GEAIGNYY; CDR2 reads EKD. With 3 bases clipped from V and 4 bases from J, the junction kept 25 bases outside the gene matches. The CDR3 here is CACDQVLGDTRPGLSHIDKLIF. The DNA for the CDR3 is TGTGCCTGTGACCAAGTACTGGGGGATACGCGGCCGGGGCTTAGTCACATCGATAAACTCATCTTT.

This clone was seen more than once but under ten times. The protein that TCRdb holds for this DNA derives from a much larger clone and differs from the translated DNA at residue 9, which likely indicates a read error; the protein shown here is translated from the DNA. The chain couples TRDV2 to TRDJ1; tentative D call: TRDD3 (5 bases). Germline values: CDR1 GEAIGNYY, CDR2 EKD. Trimming pared 0 bases from V and 0 bases from J, leaving 19 bases between. The CDR3 is made up of 18 amino acids. Here the CDR3 reads CACDTVAGRLQYTDKLIF. Written as DNA, the CDR3 is TGTGCCTGTGACACCGTTGCTGGGAGGCTGCAATACACCGATAAACTCATCTTT.

A remark on this clone: The translation of this DNA and the TCRdb protein of a much larger clone differ at residue 7, probably owing to a read error; the protein shown here is translated from the DNA. The J gene is TRDJ1, the V gene TRDV2; the D is unclear. Germline assignment: CDR1 GEAIGNYY and CDR2 EKD. CDR3 length: 14 amino acids. Trimming pared 3 bases from V and 5 bases from J, leaving 15 bases between. The DNA for the CDR3 is TGTGCCTGTGACCCTATAACTGCCGCAGATAAACTCATCTTT. It translates to CACDPITAADKLIF.

Details on this clone: The protein held in TCRdb is that of a much larger clone and does not match this DNA's translation at residue 4, likely because of a read error; the protein shown is translated from the DNA. The chain is built from TRDV2 and TRDJ1, with a tentative D call TRDD3 (5 bases). V was trimmed by 6 bases and J by 0 bases, leaving 16 bases between them. CDR1 GEAIGNYY and CDR2 EKD come from the germline V gene. This CDR3 region has 15 residues. CDR3 in DNA: TGTGCCTGTAACCCACTGGTACTGAACACCGATAAACTCATCTTT. This codes for CACNPLVLNTDKLIF.

By share, this clone ranks as medium-sized. The genes are TRDV1 and TRDJ1; D is undetermined. The CDR3 has 12 residues. Per germline, CDR1 TSWWSYY and CDR2 QGS. V lost 0 bases, J lost 7 bases, and 6 bases lay in between. CDR3 sequence (DNA): TGTGCTCTTGGGGAACTAGGGCTTAAACTCATCTTT. This gives the protein CALGELGLKLIF.

A note on this clone: This sequence may be a read error, since a much larger clone differs from it by one base. In the same sample, other DNA sequences code for this CDR3. The chain uses TRDV2 and TRDJ1, with 7 bases lining up with TRDD3. This CDR3 has 16 residues. V gave up 0 bases and J gave up 0 bases; unmatched junction bases: 6. In germline, CDR1 is GEAIGNYY, CDR2 EKD. The CDR3 coding sequence is TGTGCCTGTGACACCCTACTGGGGACCTACACCGATAAACTCATCTTT. Translating gives CACDTLLGTYTDKLIF.

This clone was seen only a few times. The likely explanation is a read error, given a far larger clone one base away. This sample also contains other DNA sequences that code for the same CDR3. V gene TRDV2 combines with J gene TRDJ1; 11 bases are shared with TRDD3. Germline CDR1 reads GEAIGNYY; CDR2 reads EKD. CDR3 length equals 17 residues. CDR3 residues: CACDTLGDTWGTDKLIF. The CDR3 DNA follows: TGTGCCTGCGACACTCTGGGGGATACATGGGGCACCGATAAACTCATCTTT.

This clone was counted only a few times. This chain uses TRDV3 with TRDJ1; 12 nucleotides agree with TRDD3. V dropped 2 bases and J dropped 1; count of bases not matched to a gene: 14. The CDR3 has 18 residues. Germline V CDR1 and CDR2: TVYSNPD, GDNSRS (reference sequence). The CDR3 region has the DNA TGTGCCTTTCCTATCCTACAACTGGGGGATACACGCACCGATAAACTCATCTTT. It encodes CAFPILQLGDTRTDKLIF.

Regarding this clone: The protein TCRdb lists belongs to a much larger clone and differs from this DNA's translation at residue 3, which points to a read error; the protein shown is made from the DNA. The chain links TRDV2 to TRDJ2; TRDD3 might be the D (6 bases). The CDR3 extends over 15 amino acids. CDR1 and CDR2 (germline): GEAIGNYY, EKD. In DNA form, the CDR3 reads TGTGCCCGTGACTTACTGGGCTCTTTGACAGCACAACTCTTCTTT. This gives the protein CARDLLGSLTAQLFF.

This clone came up a few times. The TCRdb record carries a much larger clone's protein, which differs from this DNA's translation at residue 7; a read error is the likely cause, and the protein listed here is the DNA translation. J is TRDJ1 and V is TRDV2, with D unclear. The V and J ends lost 3 bases and 0 bases respectively, with 16 bases between them. Germline V gene sequence: CDR1 GEAIGNYY, CDR2 EKD. The CDR3 runs to 16 residues. The CDR3, as DNA: TGTGCCTGTGACCTCGTAACCGGCTCGAACACCGATAAACTCATCTTT. Its protein product is CACDLVTGSNTDKLIF.

As for this clone: The TCRdb record carries a much larger clone's protein, which differs from this DNA's translation at residue 5; a read error is the likely cause, and the protein listed here is the DNA translation. V is TRDV2 and J is TRDJ1; 8 bases fit TRDD3. V was clipped by 3 bases and J by 0 bases; unmatched bases: 17. The germline gives CDR1 GEAIGNYY, CDR2 EKD. The CDR3 contains 19 residues. The CDR3 sequence: CACDDVLGSTGGYTDKLIF. In DNA, the CDR3 is TGTGCCTGTGACGATGTGCTCGGCTCTACTGGGGGGTACACCGATAAACTCATCTTT.

A word on this clone: Just one base apart from a much larger clone, this may be a read error. This sample also contains other DNA sequences that code for the same CDR3. The CDR3 nucleotides are TGTGCCTGTGACAAGGTGGGGGCCTCGTACACCGATAAACTCATCTTC. Translation: CACDKVGASYTDKLIF. The genes are TRDV2 and TRDJ1, with a possible D match to TRDD3 (6 bases). Germline CDR1 is GEAIGNYY and CDR2 is EKD. The CDR3 is 16 residues long.

In this sample, this clone turned up a few times. The protein given by TCRdb reflects a much larger clone and differs at residue 5 from this DNA's translation, likely from a read error; the protein shown is the DNA's translation. The chain employs TRDV2 and TRDJ1; 9 nucleotides match TRDD3. Germline CDR1 and CDR2: GEAIGNYY and EKD. The trim removed 3 bases at V and 2 bases at J, leaving 9 bases unmatched. The CDR3 has 16 residues. CDR3 coding DNA: TGTGCCTGTGACCGTCTGGGGGATCCACCGACCGATAAACTCATCTTT. Protein sequence: CACDRLGDPPTDKLIF.

This chain connects TRDV2 to TRDJ1; TRDD3 agrees at 10 bases. Germline lookup yields CDR1 GEAIGNYY and CDR2 EKD. The CDR3 totals 20 residues. The V segment lost 3 bases and the J segment 1 base; nucleotides outside the gene matches: 19. The DNA for the CDR3 is TGTGCCTGTGACGCCGTCCTTCCCACTTTGGGGGATACCCCCACCGATAAACTCATCTTT. It is translated as CACDAVLPTLGDTPTDKLIF.

This clone was counted between two and nine times. The chain joins TRDV2 to TRDJ1; weak D call: TRDD3 (6 bases). Germline CDR1 reads GEAIGNYY; CDR2 reads EKD. CDR3 length: 17 amino acids. This chain's CDR3 is CASREIWGFQYTDKLIF. The CDR3 bases are TGTGCATCCCGAGAGATCTGGGGATTCCAGTACACCGATAAACTCATCTTT.

In regard to this clone: The same CDR3 is also encoded by other DNA sequences in this sample. The genes are TRDV2 and TRDJ1, with 10 bases matching TRDD3. This CDR3 contains 16 residues. The germline gives CDR1 GEAIGNYY, CDR2 EKD. The V and J ends lost 4 bases and 0 bases, in that order; junction bases with no gene match: 7. CDR3 residues: CACDLLGDRYTDKLIF. Written as DNA, the CDR3 is TGTGCCTGTGATCTACTGGGGGATCGATACACCGATAAACTCATCTTT.

This clone was found a few times. The junction shows a germline mismatch at one end, possibly a read error. The chain carries TRDV1 and TRDJ2; D is possibly TRDD2 (6 bases). The CDR3 runs to 22 residues. CDR1 and CDR2 from the germline V gene are TSWWSYY and QGS. CDR3 DNA sequence: TGTGCTCTTGAGGAACTGAGGTCCTACCTCACAGGACCTTACCCTTTGACAGCACAACTCTTCTTT. It is translated as CALEELRSYLTGPYPLTAQLFF.

Remarks on this clone: TCRdb's entry gives the protein of a much larger clone, which mismatches this DNA's translation at residue 11, likely from a read error; the protein reported here is translated from the DNA. The CDR3 bases are TGTGCCTGCAAACGACTGGGGGATATTTTCCTCGATAAACTCATCTTT. This sequence encodes CACKRLGDIFLDKLIF. V is TRDV2 and J is TRDJ1; 11 nucleotides agree with TRDD3. CDR1 is GEAIGNYY and CDR2 is EKD in the germline V gene. Germline trimming cut 7 bases from V and 4 bases from J; bases unmatched to any gene: 13. The CDR3 is 16 amino acids.

The sample holds a few counts of this clone. A far more abundant clone sits one base away, making this likely a read error. Other DNA sequences of this sample code for an identical CDR3. The chain uses TRDV2 and TRDJ1, with D maybe TRDD3 (5 bases). V lost 7 bases and J 3 bases, leaving 23 bases between the germline ends. The germline V gene encodes CDR1 GEAIGNYY and CDR2 EKD. The CDR3 has 16 residues. The CDR3 loop reads CACDPVGYTVADKLIF. The DNA of the CDR3 is TGTGCCTGCGACCCCGTGGGCTATACGGTGGCCGATAAACTCATCTTT.

By sample fraction, this clone is medium-sized. CDR3 sequence reads: CACDTAGGPSSWDTRQMFF. The CDR3 DNA sequence: TGTGCCTGTGACACCGCTGGGGGCCCCAGCTCCTGGGACACCCGACAGATGTTTTTC. V is TRDV2 and J is TRDJ3; 7 bases are a match to TRDD3. Trimming removed 0 bases from V and 0 bases from J; junction bases left unmatched: 7. Germline V CDR1 and CDR2: GEAIGNYY, EKD. The CDR3 extends over 19 amino acids.

The DNA for the CDR3 is TGTGCCTGTGACAGAATGGGGGATACGGTCGATAAACTCATCTTT. This sequence encodes CACDRMGDTVDKLIF. The rearrangement links TRDV2 to TRDJ1; the match to TRDD3 covers 11 bases. Germline lookup yields CDR1 GEAIGNYY and CDR2 EKD. J gave up 4 bases and V 2 bases, and 5 bases lay outside the gene matches. This CDR3 has 15 amino acids.

By share of the sample, this clone is medium-sized. Other DNA sequences in the sample encode the same CDR3. V gene TRDV2 combines with J gene TRDJ1, with D possibly matching TRDD3 (6 bases). This CDR3 comprises 14 residues. Trimming pared 2 bases from V and 3 bases from J, leaving 12 bases between. The V gene's germline CDR1 is GEAIGNYY and CDR2 EKD. The CDR3, as DNA: TGTGCCTGTGACAACTTGTGGGGGTCCGATAAACTCATCTTT. As protein: CACDNLWGSDKLIF.

Only a few counts were recorded for this clone. The chain joins TRDV2 to TRDJ1; 12 bases map to TRDD3. Germline V lookup: CDR1 GEAIGNYY, CDR2 EKD. The trim removed 1 base at V and 0 bases at J, leaving 8 bases unmatched. The CDR3 contains 18 residues. The CDR3 protein is CACDTLGDTRMYTDKLIF. The CDR3 bases are TGTGCCTGTGACACGCTGGGGGATACGCGGATGTACACCGATAAACTCATCTTT.

This clone was counted between two and nine times. The TCRdb record carries a much larger clone's protein, which differs from this DNA's translation at residue 15; a read error is the likely cause, and the protein listed here is the DNA translation. The chain uses TRDV2 and TRDJ3, with 9 bases matching TRDD3. The length of the CDR3 is 20 residues. CDR1 is GEAIGNYY and CDR2 is EKD in the germline V gene. CDR3 amino acids: CACDTPSGGSSSWDARQMFF. DNA for the CDR3: TGTGCCTGTGACACACCCTCTGGGGGATCGAGCTCCTGGGACGCCCGACAGATGTTTTTC.

This clone is deemed medium-sized. Other DNA sequences from this sample encode an identical CDR3 as well. The V gene is TRDV2, the J gene TRDJ1, with D unclear. V dropped 0 bases and J dropped 0 bases, with 22 bases sitting between them. Germline-derived CDR1 and CDR2 are GEAIGNYY and EKD. CDR3 length equals 19 residues. In nucleotides, the CDR3 is TGTGCCTGTGACACCGTCGGGAAGGTGAAGTTGGTTGACACCGATAAACTCATCTTT. Protein product: CACDTVGKVKLVDTDKLIF.

This clone was detected a few times. This sequence is one base from a far larger clone and is likely a read error. The chain couples TRDV2 to TRDJ1; TRDD3 is a possible D gene (5 bases). Germline V CDR1 and CDR2: GEAIGNYY, EKD. The CDR3 extends over 15 amino acids. V gave up 0 bases and J gave up 0 bases, with 10 bases separating them. In DNA, the CDR3 is TGTGCCTGTGACACCTTGGGGTCCCACACCGATAAACTCATCTTT. It encodes CACDTLGSHTDKLIF.

By its share, this clone is medium-sized. One end of the junction varies from germline; a read error may be responsible. This chain links TRDV2 with TRDJ1; 12 bases fit TRDD3. The CDR3 loop spans 15 amino acids. The germline V gene has CDR1 GEAIGNYY and CDR2 EKD. CDR3 sequence reads: CACDTLLGDTGKLIF. The CDR3 DNA reads as TGTGCCTGTGACACGTTACTGGGGGATACCGGTAAACTCATCTTT.

There are a few counts of this clone. The chain joins TRDV2 to TRDJ1, with TRDD3 identical over 12 bases. This CDR3 is built from 17 residues. V lost 3 bases, J lost 1 base, and 8 bases stayed unmatched. Looked up from germline, CDR1 is GEAIGNYY and CDR2 is EKD. Here the CDR3 DNA reads TGTGCCTGTGACCCACTGGGGGATACATGGGGCACCGATAAACTCATCTTT. Translated: CACDPLGDTWGTDKLIF.

By sample share, this clone is medium-sized (0.01 to 0.1%). The gene calls are TRDV2 and TRDJ2; 8 bases align to TRDD3. CDR1 and CDR2 (germline): GEAIGNYY, EKD. The CDR3 loop spans 19 amino acids. With 1 base clipped from V and 2 bases from J, the junction kept 14 bases outside the gene matches. CDR3 in amino acids: CACDTVDTGGSGLTAQLFF. CDR3 DNA: TGTGCCTGTGACACGGTGGATACTGGGGGGTCAGGCTTGACAGCACAACTCTTCTTT.